This T cell receptor beta chain was identified during a study of blood T cells in healthy people across ages. V lost 6 bases, J lost 7 bases, and 9 bases stayed unmatched. Germline CDR1 DFQATT, CDR2 SNEGSKA (reference sequence). The CDR3 sequence is 12 residues long. Sample-barcoded 5' priming and a J-beta primer mix drove a second PCR of roughly 7 to 11 cycles. TCRdb analysed the 5' RACE reads with MiXCR anew, one entry per CDR3 protein. This repertoire shows approximately 690,000 distinct CDR3 sequences, approximately 40% found once; its top ten account for 30%. The donors, healthy Caucasians from Russia, were aged 6 to 90.

Sequenced: blood. The clonotype was recovered from an older man in good health. This chain uses TRBV20-1 with TRBJ2-7; 7 bases map to TRBD1. In DNA, the CDR3 is TGCAGTGCAACCGGGACAGTGACTGAGCAGTACTTC. This codes for CSATGTVTEQYF.